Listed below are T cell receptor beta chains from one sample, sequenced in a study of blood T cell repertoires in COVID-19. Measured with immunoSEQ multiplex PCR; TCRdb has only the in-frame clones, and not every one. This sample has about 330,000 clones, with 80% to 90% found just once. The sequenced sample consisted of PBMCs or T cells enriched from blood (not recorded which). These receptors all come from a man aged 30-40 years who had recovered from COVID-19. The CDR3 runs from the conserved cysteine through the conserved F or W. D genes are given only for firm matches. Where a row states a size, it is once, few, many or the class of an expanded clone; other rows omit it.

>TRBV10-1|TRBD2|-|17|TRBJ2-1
CASSGLRLADSYNEQFF
TGCGCCAGCAGCGGACTCCGGCTAGCGGACTCCTACAATGAGCAGTTCTTC
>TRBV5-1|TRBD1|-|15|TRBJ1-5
CASSLEAGGGQPQHF
TGCGCCAGCAGCTTGGAGGCAGGGGGCGGTCAGCCCCAGCATTTT
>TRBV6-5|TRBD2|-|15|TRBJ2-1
CASSSGDFRYNEQFF
TGTGCCAGCAGTAGCGGGGACTTCCGCTACAATGAGCAGTTCTTC
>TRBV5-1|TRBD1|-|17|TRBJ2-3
CASRIQGRRALTDTQYF
TGCGCCAGCCGGATACAGGGGAGACGGGCTCTCACAGATACGCAGTATTTT
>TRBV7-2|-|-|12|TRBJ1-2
CASSQETYGYTF
TGTGCCAGCAGCCAGGAAACCTATGGCTACACCTTC
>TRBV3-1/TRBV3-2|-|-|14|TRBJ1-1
CASSQERVSTEAFF
TGTGCCAGCAGCCAAGAGAGGGTAAGCACTGAAGCTTTCTTT
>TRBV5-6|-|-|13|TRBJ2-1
CASSLGRGNEQFF
TGTGCCAGCAGCTTGGGCCGAGGCAATGAGCAGTTCTTC
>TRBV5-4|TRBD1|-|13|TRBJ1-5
CASSDRGNQPQHF
TGTGCCAGCAGCGACAGGGGGAACCAGCCCCAGCATTTT
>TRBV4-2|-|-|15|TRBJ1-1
CASSQDPQEYTEAFF
TGTGCCAGCAGCCAAGATCCCCAGGAATACACTGAAGCTTTCTTT
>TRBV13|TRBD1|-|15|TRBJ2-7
CASSWDRGHQYEQYF
TGTGCCAGCAGCTGGGACAGGGGGCACCAATACGAGCAGTACTTC
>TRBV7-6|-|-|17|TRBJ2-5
CASSLPVSASEWETQYF
TGTGCCAGCAGCTTACCCGTGTCGGCTAGCGAATGGGAGACCCAGTACTTC
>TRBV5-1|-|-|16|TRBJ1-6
CASSLERDSYNSPLHF
TGCGCCAGCAGCTTGGAGAGGGACTCCTATAATTCACCCCTCCACTTT
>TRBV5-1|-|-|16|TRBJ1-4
CASGPGRDATNEKLFF
TGCGCCAGCGGGCCTGGGAGAGATGCAACTAATGAAAAACTGTTTTTT
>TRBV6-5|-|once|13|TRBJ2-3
CASMRVSADTQYF
TGTGCCAGCATGAGAGTTAGCGCAGATACGCAGTATTTT
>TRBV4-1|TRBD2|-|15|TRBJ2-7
CASSASGGSSYEQYF
TGCGCCAGCAGCGCCAGCGGGGGGAGCTCCTACGAGCAGTACTTC
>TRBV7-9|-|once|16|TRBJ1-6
CASSLVGASYNSPLHF
TGTGCCAGCAGCTTAGTTGGGGCGTCCTATAATTCACCCCTCCACTTT
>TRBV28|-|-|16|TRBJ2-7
CASSFRGAGLHAEQYF
TGTGCCAGCAGTTTTCGGGGGGCAGGGTTGCATGCCGAGCAGTACTTC
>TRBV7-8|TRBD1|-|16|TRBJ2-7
CASSTTTGGALYEQYF
TGTGCCAGCAGCACTACGACAGGGGGCGCTTTGTACGAGCAGTACTTC
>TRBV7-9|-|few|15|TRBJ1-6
CASSLGQLYNSPLHF
TGTGCCAGCAGCTTAGGACAGCTCTATAATTCACCCCTCCACTTT
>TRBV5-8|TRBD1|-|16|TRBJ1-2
CASSLAGQVTGYGYTF
TGTGCCAGCAGCTTGGCGGGACAGGTTACTGGCTATGGCTACACCTTC
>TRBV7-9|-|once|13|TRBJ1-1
CASSLTTGTEAFF
TGTGCCAGCAGCTTAACAACAGGCACTGAAGCTTTCTTT
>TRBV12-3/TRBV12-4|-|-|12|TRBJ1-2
CASRTRGYGYTF
TGTGCCAGCAGGACCAGGGGCTATGGCTACACCTTC
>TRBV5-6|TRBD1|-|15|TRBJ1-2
CASSLQGQGEYGYTF
TGTGCCAGCAGCTTGCAGGGACAGGGGGAGTATGGCTACACCTTC
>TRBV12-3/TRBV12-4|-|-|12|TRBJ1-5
CASRRSNQPQHF
TGTGCCAGCAGACGGAGCAATCAGCCCCAGCATTTT
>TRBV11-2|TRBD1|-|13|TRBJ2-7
CASSLSGGSEQYF
TGTGCCAGCAGCTTATCAGGGGGCAGCGAGCAGTACTTC
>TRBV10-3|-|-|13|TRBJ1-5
CAISEPNNQPQHF
TGTGCCATCAGTGAGCCTAACAATCAGCCCCAGCATTTT
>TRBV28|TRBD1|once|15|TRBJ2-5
CASIPRTGVRETQYF
TGTGCCAGCATCCCAAGGACAGGGGTAAGAGAGACCCAGTACTTC
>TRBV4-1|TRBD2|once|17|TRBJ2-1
CASSSHRLAGGPDEQFF
TGCGCCAGCAGCTCGCACCGACTAGCGGGGGGGCCGGATGAGCAGTTCTTC
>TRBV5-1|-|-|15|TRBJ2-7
CASSAMPERFYEQYF
TGCGCCAGCAGCGCGATGCCAGAGAGGTTCTACGAGCAGTACTTC
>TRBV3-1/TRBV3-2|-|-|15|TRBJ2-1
CASSQERLGANEQFF
TGTGCCAGCAGCCAAGAAAGGCTAGGGGCCAATGAGCAGTTCTTC
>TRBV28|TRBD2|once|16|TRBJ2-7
CASSTPMGGGAYEQYF
TGTGCCAGCAGCACCCCCATGGGTGGGGGGGCCTACGAGCAGTACTTC
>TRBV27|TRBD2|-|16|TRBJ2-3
CASSTLAGGFTDTQYF
TGTGCCAGCAGTACACTAGCGGGGGGGTTCACAGATACGCAGTATTTT
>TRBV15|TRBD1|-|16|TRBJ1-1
CATSRIMTGGRTEAFF
TGTGCCACCAGCCGAATAATGACAGGGGGCCGGACTGAAGCTTTCTTT
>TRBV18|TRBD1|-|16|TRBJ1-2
CASSPSRQGLWYGYTF
TGTGCCAGCTCACCATCCCGACAGGGGTTGTGGTATGGCTACACCTTC
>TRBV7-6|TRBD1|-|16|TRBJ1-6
CASSLGPTGSGSPLHF
TGTGCCAGCAGCTTAGGACCGACAGGGTCGGGTTCACCCCTCCACTTT
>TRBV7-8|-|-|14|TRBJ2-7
CASSANRVAYEQYF
TGTGCCAGCAGCGCTAACAGGGTTGCCTACGAGCAGTACTTC
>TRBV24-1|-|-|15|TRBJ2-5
CATSDPRTRGETQYF
TGTGCCACCAGTGATCCCCGGACCCGGGGAGAGACCCAGTACTTC
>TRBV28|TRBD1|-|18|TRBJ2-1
CASSMRQRTGLPYNEQFF
TGTGCCAGCAGCATGAGGCAGAGGACAGGGCTTCCCTACAATGAGCAGTTCTTC
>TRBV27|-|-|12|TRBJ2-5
CASSLLRGRQYF
TGTGCCAGCAGTTTATTGCGGGGGCGGCAGTACTTC
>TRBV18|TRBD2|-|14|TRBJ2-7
CASSPPAGDYEQYF
TGTGCCAGCTCACCTCCAGCGGGGGACTACGAGCAGTACTTC
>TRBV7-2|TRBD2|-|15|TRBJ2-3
CASSPRGDGADTQYF
TGTGCCAGCAGCCCTCGGGGGGACGGGGCAGATACGCAGTATTTT
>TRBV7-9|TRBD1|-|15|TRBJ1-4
CASSLGQGVDEKLFF
TGTGCCAGCAGCTTAGGGCAGGGGGTTGATGAAAAACTGTTTTTT
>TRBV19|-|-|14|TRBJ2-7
CASSIANGLYEQYF
TGTGCCAGTAGTATAGCGAACGGACTCTACGAGCAGTACTTC
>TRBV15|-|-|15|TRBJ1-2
CATSRDYQGLGGYTF
TGTGCCACCAGCAGAGACTATCAGGGCCTAGGTGGCTACACCTTC
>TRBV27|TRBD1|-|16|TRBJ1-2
CASSRNIGQALGGYTF
TGTGCCAGCAGTCGGAATATCGGACAGGCCTTAGGGGGCTACACCTTC
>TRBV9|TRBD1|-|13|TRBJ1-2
CASSVRTGDGYTF
TGTGCCAGCAGCGTCCGGACAGGGGATGGCTACACCTTC
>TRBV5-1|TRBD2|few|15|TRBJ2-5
CASSPGSGGQETQYF
TGCGCCAGCAGCCCCGGAAGCGGGGGGCAAGAGACCCAGTACTTC
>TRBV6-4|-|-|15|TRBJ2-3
CASSEGGPSTDTQYF
TGTGCCAGCAGTGAGGGCGGGCCAAGCACAGATACGCAGTATTTT
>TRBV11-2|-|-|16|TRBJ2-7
CASSSRVERGDNEQYF
TGTGCCAGCAGCTCTCGAGTAGAACGGGGGGACAACGAGCAGTACTTC
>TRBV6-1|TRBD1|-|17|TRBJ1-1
CASSQAGTGVRGTEAFF
TGTGCCAGCAGTCAAGCCGGGACAGGGGTACGAGGCACTGAAGCTTTCTTT
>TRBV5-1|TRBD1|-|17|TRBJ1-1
CASSPGQGATMSTEAFF
TGCGCCAGCAGCCCGGGACAGGGGGCTACCATGAGCACTGAAGCTTTCTTT
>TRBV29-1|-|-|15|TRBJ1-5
CSLDKGRESNQPQHF
TGCAGCCTTGATAAAGGGAGGGAGAGCAATCAGCCCCAGCATTTT
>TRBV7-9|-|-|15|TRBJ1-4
CASSPQPGENEKLFF
TGTGCCAGCAGCCCCCAGCCGGGGGAAAATGAAAAACTGTTTTTT
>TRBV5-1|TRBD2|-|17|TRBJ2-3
CASSPGLAGGPVDTQYF
TGCGCCAGCAGCCCAGGACTAGCGGGGGGCCCGGTAGATACGCAGTATTTT
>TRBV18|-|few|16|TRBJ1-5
CASSPWGGSSNQPQHF
TGTGCCAGCTCACCCTGGGGAGGGTCGAGCAATCAGCCCCAGCATTTT
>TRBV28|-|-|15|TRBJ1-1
CASSPHREANTEAFF
TGTGCCAGCAGTCCACACAGGGAAGCGAACACTGAAGCTTTCTTT
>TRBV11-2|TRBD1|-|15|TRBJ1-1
CASSPGQGLNTEAFF
TGTGCCAGCAGCCCCGGACAGGGTTTGAACACTGAAGCTTTCTTT
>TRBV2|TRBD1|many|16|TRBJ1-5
CASSTGQGLDNQPQHF
TGTGCCAGCAGTACCGGACAGGGGTTGGATAATCAGCCCCAGCATTTT
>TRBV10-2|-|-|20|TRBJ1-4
CASSESRDRGRVLNNEKLFF
TGCGCCAGCAGTGAGTCGCGGGATCGGGGACGCGTATTGAATAATGAAAAACTGTTTTTT
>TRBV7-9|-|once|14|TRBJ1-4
CASSYDSSNEKLFF
TGTGCCAGCAGTTATGACAGTTCTAATGAAAAACTGTTTTTT